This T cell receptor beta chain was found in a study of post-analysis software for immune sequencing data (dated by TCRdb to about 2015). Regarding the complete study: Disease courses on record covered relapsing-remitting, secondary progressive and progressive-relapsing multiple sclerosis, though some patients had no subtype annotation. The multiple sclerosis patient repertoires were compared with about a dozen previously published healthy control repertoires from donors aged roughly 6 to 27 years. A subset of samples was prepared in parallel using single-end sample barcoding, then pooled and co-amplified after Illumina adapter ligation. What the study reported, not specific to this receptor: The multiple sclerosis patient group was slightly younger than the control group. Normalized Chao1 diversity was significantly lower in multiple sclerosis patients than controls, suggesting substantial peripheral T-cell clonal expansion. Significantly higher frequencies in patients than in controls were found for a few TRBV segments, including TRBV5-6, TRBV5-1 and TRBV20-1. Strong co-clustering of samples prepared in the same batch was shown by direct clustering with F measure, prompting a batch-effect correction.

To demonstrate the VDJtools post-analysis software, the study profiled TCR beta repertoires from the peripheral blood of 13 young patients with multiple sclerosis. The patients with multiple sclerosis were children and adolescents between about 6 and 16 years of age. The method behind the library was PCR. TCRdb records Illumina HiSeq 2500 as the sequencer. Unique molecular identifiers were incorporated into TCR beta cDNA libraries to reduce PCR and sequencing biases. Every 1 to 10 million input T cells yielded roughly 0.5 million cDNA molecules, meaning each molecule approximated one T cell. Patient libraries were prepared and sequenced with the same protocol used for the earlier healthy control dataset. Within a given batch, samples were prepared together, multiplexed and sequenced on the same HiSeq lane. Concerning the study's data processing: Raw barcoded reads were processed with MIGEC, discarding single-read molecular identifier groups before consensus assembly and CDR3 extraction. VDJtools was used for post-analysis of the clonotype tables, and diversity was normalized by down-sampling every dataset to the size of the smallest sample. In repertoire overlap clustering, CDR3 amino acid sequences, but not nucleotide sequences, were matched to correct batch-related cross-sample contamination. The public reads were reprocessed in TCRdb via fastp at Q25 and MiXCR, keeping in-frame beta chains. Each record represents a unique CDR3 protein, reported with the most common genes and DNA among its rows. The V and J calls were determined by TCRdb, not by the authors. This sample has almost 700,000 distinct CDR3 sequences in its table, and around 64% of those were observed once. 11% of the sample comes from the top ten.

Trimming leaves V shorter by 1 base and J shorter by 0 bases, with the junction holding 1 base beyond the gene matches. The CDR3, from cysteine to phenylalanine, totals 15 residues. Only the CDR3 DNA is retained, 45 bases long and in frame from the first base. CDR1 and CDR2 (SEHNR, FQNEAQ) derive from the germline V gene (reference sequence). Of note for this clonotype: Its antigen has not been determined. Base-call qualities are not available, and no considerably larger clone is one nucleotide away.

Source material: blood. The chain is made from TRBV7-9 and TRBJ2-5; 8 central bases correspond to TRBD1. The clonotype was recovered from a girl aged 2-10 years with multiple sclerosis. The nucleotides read TGTGCCAGCAGCTTAGGGGACAGGAACCAAGAGACCCAGTACTTC. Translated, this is CASSLGDRNQETQYF.